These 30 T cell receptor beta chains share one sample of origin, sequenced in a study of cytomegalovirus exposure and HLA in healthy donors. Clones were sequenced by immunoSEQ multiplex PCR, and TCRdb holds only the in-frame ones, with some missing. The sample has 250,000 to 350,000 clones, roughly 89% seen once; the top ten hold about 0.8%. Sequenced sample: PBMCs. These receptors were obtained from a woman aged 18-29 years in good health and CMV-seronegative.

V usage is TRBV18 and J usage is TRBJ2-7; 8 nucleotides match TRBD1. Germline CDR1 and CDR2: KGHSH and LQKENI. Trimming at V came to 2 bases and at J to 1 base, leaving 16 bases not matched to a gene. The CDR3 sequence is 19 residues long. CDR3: CASSPYTVTGVLKSYEQYF. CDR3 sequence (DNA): TGTGCCAGCTCACCATATACAGTGACAGGGGTCCTCAAATCCTACGAGCAGTACTTC.

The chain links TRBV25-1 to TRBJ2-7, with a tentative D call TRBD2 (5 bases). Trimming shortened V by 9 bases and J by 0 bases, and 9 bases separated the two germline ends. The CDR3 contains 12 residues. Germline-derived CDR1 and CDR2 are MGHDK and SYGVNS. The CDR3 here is CASSGNSYEQYF. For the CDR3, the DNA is TGTGCCAGTTCCGGGAACTCCTACGAGCAGTACTTC.

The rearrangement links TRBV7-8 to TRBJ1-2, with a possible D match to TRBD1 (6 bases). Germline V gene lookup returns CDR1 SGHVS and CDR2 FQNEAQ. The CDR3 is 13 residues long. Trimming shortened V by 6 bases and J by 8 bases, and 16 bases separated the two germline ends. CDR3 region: CASRRRGSNGYTF. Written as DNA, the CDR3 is TGTGCCAGCAGACGCAGGGGATCTAACGGCTACACCTTC. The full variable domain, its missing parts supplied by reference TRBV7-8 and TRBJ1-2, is GAGVSQSPRYKVAKRGQDVALRCDPISGHVSLFWYQQALGQGPEFLTYFQNEAQLDKSGLPSDRFFAERPEGSVSTLKIQRTQQEDSAVYLCASRRRGSNGYTFGSGTRLTVV.

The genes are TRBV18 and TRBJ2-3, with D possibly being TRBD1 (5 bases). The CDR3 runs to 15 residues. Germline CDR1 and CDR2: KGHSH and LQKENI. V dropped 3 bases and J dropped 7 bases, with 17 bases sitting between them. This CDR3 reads CASSPATDYFNTQYF. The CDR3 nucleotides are TGTGCCAGCTCACCCGCGACAGATTATTTCAATACGCAGTATTTT.

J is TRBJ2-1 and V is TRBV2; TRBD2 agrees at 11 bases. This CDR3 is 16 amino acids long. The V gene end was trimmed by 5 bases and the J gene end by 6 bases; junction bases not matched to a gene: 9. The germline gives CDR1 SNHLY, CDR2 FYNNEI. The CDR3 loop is CASSKELAGVINEQFF. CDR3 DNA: TGTGCCAGCAGTAAAGAACTAGCGGGAGTAATCAATGAGCAGTTCTTC.

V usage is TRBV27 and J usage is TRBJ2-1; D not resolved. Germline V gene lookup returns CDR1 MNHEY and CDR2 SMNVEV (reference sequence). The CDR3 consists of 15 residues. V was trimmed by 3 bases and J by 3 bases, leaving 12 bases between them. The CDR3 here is CASSFFPQDYNEQFF. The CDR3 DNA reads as TGTGCCAGCAGTTTCTTCCCCCAGGACTACAATGAGCAGTTCTTC.

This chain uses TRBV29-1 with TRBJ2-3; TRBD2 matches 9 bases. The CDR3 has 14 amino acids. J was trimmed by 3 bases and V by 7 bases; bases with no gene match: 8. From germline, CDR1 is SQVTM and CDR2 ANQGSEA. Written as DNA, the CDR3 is TGCAGCGCCTGGCCGGGACTAGCTACAGATACGCAGTATTTT. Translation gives CSAWPGLATDTQYF.

For the CDR3, the DNA is TGTGCCAGCAGTGAGGCGCAGGGGGCGAAGTATGGCTACACCTTC. Translating it yields CASSEAQGAKYGYTF. This chain uses TRBV25-1 with TRBJ1-2; the match to TRBD1 covers 8 bases. V lost 3 bases and J lost 5; bases outside the gene matches: 8. The germline gives CDR1 MGHDK, CDR2 SYGVNS. CDR3 length equals 15 residues.

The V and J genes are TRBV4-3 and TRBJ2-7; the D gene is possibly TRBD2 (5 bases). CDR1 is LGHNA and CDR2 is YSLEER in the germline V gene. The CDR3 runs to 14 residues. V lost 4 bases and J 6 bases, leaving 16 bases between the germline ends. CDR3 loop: CASSPHVASSEQYF. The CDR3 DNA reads TGCGCCAGCAGCCCTCACGTAGCGTCAAGCGAGCAGTACTTC.

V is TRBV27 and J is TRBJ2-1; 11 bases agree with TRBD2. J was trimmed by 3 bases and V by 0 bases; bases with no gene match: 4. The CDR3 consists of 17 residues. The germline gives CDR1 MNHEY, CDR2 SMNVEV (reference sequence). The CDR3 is CASSLSPLAGGYNEQFF. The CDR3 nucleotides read TGTGCCAGCAGTTTATCTCCGCTAGCGGGGGGCTACAATGAGCAGTTCTTC.

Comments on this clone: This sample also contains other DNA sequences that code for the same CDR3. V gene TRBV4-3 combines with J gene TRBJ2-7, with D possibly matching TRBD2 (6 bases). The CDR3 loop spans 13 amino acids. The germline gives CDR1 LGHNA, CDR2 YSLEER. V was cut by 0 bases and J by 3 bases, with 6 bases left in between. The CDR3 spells CASSQEGGYEQYF. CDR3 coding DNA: TGCGCCAGCAGCCAAGAGGGGGGCTACGAGCAGTACTTC.

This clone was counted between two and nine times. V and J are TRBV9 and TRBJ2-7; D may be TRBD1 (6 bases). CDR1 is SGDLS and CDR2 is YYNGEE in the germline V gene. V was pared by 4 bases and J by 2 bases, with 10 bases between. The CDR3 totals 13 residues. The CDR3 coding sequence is TGTGCCAGCAGCCCTACAGGGACCTACGAGCAGTACTTC. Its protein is CASSPTGTYEQYF.

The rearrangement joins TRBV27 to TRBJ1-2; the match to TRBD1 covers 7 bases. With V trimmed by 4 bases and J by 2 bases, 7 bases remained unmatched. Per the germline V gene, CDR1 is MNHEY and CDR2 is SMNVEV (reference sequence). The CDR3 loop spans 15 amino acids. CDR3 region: CASSSRQGVNYGYTF. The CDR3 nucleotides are TGTGCCAGCAGTTCTCGACAGGGAGTGAACTATGGCTACACCTTC.

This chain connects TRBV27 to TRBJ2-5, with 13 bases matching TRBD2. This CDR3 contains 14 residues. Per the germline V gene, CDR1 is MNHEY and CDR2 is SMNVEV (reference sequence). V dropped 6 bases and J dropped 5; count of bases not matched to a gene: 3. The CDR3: CASRRLAGGETQYF. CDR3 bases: TGTGCCAGCAGAAGACTAGCGGGAGGTGAGACCCAGTACTTC.

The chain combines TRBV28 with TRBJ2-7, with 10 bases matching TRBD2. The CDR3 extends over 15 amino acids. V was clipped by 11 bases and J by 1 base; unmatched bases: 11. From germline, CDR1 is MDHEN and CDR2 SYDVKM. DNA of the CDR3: TGTGCCGCACTGGGGGCTAGCGGGAGTTCCTACGAGCAGTACTTC. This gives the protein CAALGASGSSYEQYF. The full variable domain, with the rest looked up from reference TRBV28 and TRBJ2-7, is DVKVTQSSRYLVKRTGEKVFLECVQDMDHENMFWYRQDPGLGLRLIYFSYDVKMKEKGDIPEGYSVSREKKERFSLILESASTNQTSMYLCAALGASGSSYEQYFGPGTRLTVT.

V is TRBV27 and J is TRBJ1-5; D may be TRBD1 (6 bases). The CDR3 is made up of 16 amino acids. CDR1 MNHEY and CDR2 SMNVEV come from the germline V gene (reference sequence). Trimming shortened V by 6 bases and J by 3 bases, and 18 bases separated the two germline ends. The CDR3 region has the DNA TGTGCCAGCAGCCCCGGTGCAGGGGATCTCAATCAGCCCCAGCATTTT. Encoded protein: CASSPGAGDLNQPQHF.

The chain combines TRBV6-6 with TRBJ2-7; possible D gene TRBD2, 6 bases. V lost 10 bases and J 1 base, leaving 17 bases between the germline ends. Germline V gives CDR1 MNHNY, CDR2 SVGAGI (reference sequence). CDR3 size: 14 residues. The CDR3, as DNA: TGTGCCACCCAACCCGGGCGGGAATCCTACGAGCAGTACTTC. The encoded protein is CATQPGRESYEQYF.

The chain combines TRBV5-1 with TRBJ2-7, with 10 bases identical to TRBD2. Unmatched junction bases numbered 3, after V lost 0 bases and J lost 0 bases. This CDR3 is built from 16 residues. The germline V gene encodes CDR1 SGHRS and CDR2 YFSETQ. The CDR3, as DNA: TGCGCCAGCAGCTTGGGGACTAGCGGAGACTCCTACGAGCAGTACTTC. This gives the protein CASSLGTSGDSYEQYF.

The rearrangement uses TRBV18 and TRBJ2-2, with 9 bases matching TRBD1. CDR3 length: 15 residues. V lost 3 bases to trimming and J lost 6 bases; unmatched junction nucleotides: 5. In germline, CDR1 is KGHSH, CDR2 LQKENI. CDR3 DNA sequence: TGTGCCAGCTCACCTGACAGGGGGTTGGCCGGGGAGCTGTTTTTT. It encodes CASSPDRGLAGELFF.

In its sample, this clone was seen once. This CDR3 reads CASSPTGVGTEAFF. The CDR3 DNA follows: TGTGCCAGCTCACCCACAGGGGTGGGCACTGAAGCTTTCTTT. The chain has TRBV18 and TRBJ1-1, with 7 bases fitting TRBD1. CDR3 size: 14 residues. Germline V gene sequence: CDR1 KGHSH, CDR2 LQKENI. J was trimmed by 4 bases and V by 3 bases; bases with no gene match: 5.

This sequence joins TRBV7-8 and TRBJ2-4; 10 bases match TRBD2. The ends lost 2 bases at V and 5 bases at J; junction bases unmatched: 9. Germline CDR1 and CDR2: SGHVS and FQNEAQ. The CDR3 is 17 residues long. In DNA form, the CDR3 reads TGTGCCAGCAGCTTACCTAGCGGGAGTTTTCGGGAAAACATTCAGTACTTC. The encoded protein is CASSLPSGSFRENIQYF.

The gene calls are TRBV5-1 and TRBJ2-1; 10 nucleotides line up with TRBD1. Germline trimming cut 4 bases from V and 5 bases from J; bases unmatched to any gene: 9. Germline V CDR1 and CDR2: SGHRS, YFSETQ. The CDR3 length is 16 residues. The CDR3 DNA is TGCGCCAGCAGCACTGGAAGGGACAGGGGTCACAATGAGCAGTTCTTC. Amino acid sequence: CASSTGRDRGHNEQFF. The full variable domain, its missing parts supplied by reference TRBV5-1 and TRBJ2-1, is KAGVTQTPRYLIKTRGQQVTLSCSPISGHRSVSWYQQTPGQGLQFLFEYFSETQRNKGNFPGRFSGRQFSNSRSEMNVSTLELGDSALYLCASSTGRDRGHNEQFFGPGTRLTVL.

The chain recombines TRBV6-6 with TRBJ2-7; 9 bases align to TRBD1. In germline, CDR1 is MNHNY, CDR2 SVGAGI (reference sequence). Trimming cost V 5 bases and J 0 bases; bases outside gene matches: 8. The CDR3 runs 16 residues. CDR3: CASSGSGQGSSYEQYF. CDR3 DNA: TGTGCCAGCAGTGGATCGGGACAGGGAAGCTCCTACGAGCAGTACTTC.

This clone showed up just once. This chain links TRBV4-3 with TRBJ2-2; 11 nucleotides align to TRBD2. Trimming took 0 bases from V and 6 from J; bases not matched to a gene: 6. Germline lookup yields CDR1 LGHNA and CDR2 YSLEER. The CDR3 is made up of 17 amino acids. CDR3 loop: CASSQDWLAGGSGELFF. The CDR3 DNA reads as TGCGCCAGCAGCCAAGATTGGCTAGCGGGAGGTTCCGGGGAGCTGTTTTTT.

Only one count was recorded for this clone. CDR3 sequence: CATRGTGHEQYF. The CDR3 nucleotides read TGTGCCACCAGAGGGACAGGGCACGAGCAGTACTTC. V usage is TRBV6-5 and J usage is TRBJ2-7; 9 bases fit TRBD1. CDR1 MNHEY and CDR2 SVGAGI come from the germline V gene. CDR3 length: 12 residues. J was trimmed by 5 bases and V by 10 bases; bases with no gene match: 6.

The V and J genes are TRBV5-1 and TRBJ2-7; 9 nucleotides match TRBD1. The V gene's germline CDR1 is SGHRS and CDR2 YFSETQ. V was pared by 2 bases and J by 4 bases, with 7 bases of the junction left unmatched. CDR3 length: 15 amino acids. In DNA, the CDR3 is TGCGCCAGCAGCTTCGAACAGGGGGCTGGATACGAGCAGTACTTC. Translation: CASSFEQGAGYEQYF.

The DNA for the CDR3 is TGCGCCAGCAGCTTGGGGGACAGCCTCTACGAGCAGTACTTC. Encoded protein: CASSLGDSLYEQYF. J is TRBJ2-7 and V is TRBV5-1, with 7 nucleotides matching TRBD1. This CDR3 is 14 amino acids long. Per the germline V gene, CDR1 is SGHRS and CDR2 is YFSETQ. V dropped 0 bases and J dropped 3; count of bases not matched to a gene: 3. Based on the CDR3 plus reference TRBV5-1 and TRBJ2-7, the full variable domain is KAGVTQTPRYLIKTRGQQVTLSCSPISGHRSVSWYQQTPGQGLQFLFEYFSETQRNKGNFPGRFSGRQFSNSRSEMNVSTLELGDSALYLCASSLGDSLYEQYFGPGTRLTVT.

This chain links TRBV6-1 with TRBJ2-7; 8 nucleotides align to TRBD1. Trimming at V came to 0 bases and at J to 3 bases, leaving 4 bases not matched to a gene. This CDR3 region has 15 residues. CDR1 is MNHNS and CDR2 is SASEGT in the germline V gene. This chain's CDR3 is CASSEAQQGGYEQYF. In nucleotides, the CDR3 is TGTGCCAGCAGTGAAGCGCAACAGGGGGGCTACGAGCAGTACTTC.

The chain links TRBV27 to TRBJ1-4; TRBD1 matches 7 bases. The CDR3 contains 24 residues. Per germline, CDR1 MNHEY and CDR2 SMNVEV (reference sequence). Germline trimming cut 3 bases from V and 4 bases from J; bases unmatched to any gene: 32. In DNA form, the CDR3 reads TGTGCCAGCAGTTTCCGCCCCCCCGGGACAGCGGACGCGCTCCTCTTCAGCAATAATGAAAAACTGTTTTTT. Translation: CASSFRPPGTADALLFSNNEKLFF.

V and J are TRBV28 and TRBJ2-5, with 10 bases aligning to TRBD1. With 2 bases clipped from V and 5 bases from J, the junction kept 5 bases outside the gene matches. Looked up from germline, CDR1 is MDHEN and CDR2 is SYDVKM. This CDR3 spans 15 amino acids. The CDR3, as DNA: TGTGCCAGCAGTTTACAGGGACAGGGGAGGGAGACCCAGTACTTC. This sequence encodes CASSLQGQGRETQYF.